This T cell receptor beta chain was recorded in a study of Ad26.COV2.S vaccination and SARS-CoV-2 variants. About the research overall: Intramuscular Ad26.COV2.S doses were given once or twice, 56 days apart.

TCRdb's copy holds only in-frame clones and misses some; the assay was immunoSEQ multiplex PCR. The sample records about 250,000 clones, more than 70% being singletons. The treatment is: roughly 18 received Ad26.COV2.S at low or high dose, single or two shots; 5 received placebo; per-sample allocation not given. On day 63 after the first injection, vaccine and placebo recipients gave samples. The receptor was isolated from a person aged 18 to 65 who received the Ad26.COV2.S COVID-19 vaccine or a placebo. Sequences were derived from peripheral blood, sampled in a trial of Ad26.COV2.S vaccine versus placebo.

CDR3 DNA sequence: TGTGCCAGCATTGGGACAGGGAGGGACTATGGCTACACCTTC. The encoded protein is CASIGTGRDYGYTF. The V gene is TRBV6-5, the J gene TRBJ1-2; 9 nucleotides align to TRBD1. This CDR3 has 14 amino acids. CDR1 is MNHEY and CDR2 is SVGAGI in the germline V gene. The trim removed 7 bases at V and 3 bases at J, leaving 6 bases unmatched.